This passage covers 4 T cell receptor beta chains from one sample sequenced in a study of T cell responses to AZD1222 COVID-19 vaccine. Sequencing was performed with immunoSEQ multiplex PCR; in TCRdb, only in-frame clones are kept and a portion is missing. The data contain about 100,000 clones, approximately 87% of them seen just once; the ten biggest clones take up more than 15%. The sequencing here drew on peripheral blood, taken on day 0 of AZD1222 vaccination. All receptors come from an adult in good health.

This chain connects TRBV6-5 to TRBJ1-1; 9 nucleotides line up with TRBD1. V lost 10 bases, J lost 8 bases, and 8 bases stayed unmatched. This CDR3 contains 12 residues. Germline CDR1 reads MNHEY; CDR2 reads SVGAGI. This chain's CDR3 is CAIQGAAGEAFF. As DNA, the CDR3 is TGTGCCATACAGGGGGCGGCGGGGGAAGCTTTCTTT.

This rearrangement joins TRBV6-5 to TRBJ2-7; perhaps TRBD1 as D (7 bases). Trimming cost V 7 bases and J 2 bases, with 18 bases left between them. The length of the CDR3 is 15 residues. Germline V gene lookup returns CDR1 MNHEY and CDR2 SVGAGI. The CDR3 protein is CASTREGGTAYEQYF. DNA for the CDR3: TGTGCCAGCACCCGTGAGGGCGGGACAGCCTACGAGCAGTACTTC.

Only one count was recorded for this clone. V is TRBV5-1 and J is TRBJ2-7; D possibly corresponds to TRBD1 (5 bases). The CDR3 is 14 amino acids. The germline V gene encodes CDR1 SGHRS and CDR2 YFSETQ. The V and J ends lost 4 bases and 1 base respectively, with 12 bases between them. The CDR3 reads CASSPDKPSYEQYF. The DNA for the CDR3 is TGCGCCAGCAGCCCGGACAAACCATCCTACGAGCAGTACTTC.

This CDR3 reads CASSTNRVEGRSPQYF. DNA of the CDR3: TGTGCCAGCAGCACGAACAGGGTGGAAGGCCGGAGTCCCCAGTACTTC. The chain combines TRBV21-1 with TRBJ2-5; the D call TRBD1 from the table was never checked on the DNA. TRBV21-1 is recorded as a pseudogene. CDR3 size: 16 residues.